Included here is one T cell receptor (beta chain) sequence, with context. TCRdb keeps only in-frame clones here, not all; method: immunoSEQ multiplex PCR. The data show some 390,000 clones, 85% to 90% seen once. The sample comes from a study of blood T cell repertoires in COVID-19. Across the whole study: COVID-19 samples collected from the United States, Italy and Spain covered acute and convalescent phases.

V shed 2 bases, J shed 4 bases, and the junction held 2 bases outside the gene matches. The CDR3 length is 15 residues. Germline V gene sequence: CDR1 MDHEN, CDR2 SYDVKM. Participants, roughly 18 to 90 years old, spanned more than 20 US areas. Recovered status in Cohort 3 required two negative PCRs, clearance, or symptom resolution. The sample consisted of PBMCs or T cells enriched from blood (not recorded which). The TCR sequence derives from a man aged 30 to 45 who had recovered from COVID-19. The rearrangement links TRBV28 to TRBJ2-5; 12 positions match TRBD2. CDR3 DNA sequence: TGTGCCAGCAGTTTACGACTAGCGGGAGCAGAGACCCAGTACTTC. It yields the protein CASSLRLAGAETQYF.